This T cell receptor (beta chain) was recovered during a study of cytomegalovirus exposure and HLA in healthy donors. The PCR made use of 60 Vbeta and 13 Jbeta primers. This table comes from immunoSEQ multiplex PCR, and its TCRdb copy is limited to in-frame clones, with some not included. In the table there are 130,000 or so clones, 77% of which are singletons. CDR1 and CDR2 from the germline V gene are MNHNS and SASEGT. This CDR3 has 11 residues. V shed 2 bases and J shed 9 bases, with 5 bases lying between them. The gene calls are TRBV6-1 and TRBJ1-5; D is ambiguous. This TCR derives from a female donor in good health and CMV-seronegative. The sequencing sample was made of PBMCs. The CDR3 loop is CASSESWPQHF. In DNA form, the CDR3 reads TGTGCCAGCAGTGAATCTTGGCCCCAGCATTTT.